These 20 T cell receptor beta chains came from one sample sequenced in a study of identical twins (dated by TCRdb to between 2015 and 2016). Library preparation employed 5' RACE. The listed sequencing device is Illumina HiSeq 2000. TCRdb redid the processing of the public reads, applying fastp at Q25 and MiXCR, and retained in-frame beta chains. Each entry merges the rows of one CDR3 protein and shows their most common DNA and genes. This sample comprises 420,000 or so distinct CDR3 sequences, roughly 20% of them detected only once. The ten largest clones represent 9.5% to 15% of the sample. The specimen was naive T cells sorted from blood. This sample's cell subset or site label indicates: cells isolated with a human naive T-cell isolation kit. These TCRs come from a man aged 45-65 years in good health.

V gene TRBV19 combines with J gene TRBJ1-5, with D uncertain. The CDR3 extends over 12 amino acids. CDR1 LNHDA and CDR2 SQIVND come from the germline V gene (reference sequence). Deletions cut 6 bases from V and 5 bases from J, with 8 bases between. CDR3 protein: CASRIRDQPQHF. The CDR3 DNA reads as TGTGCCAGTAGAATTCGGGATCAGCCCCAGCATTTT.

V usage is TRBV10-3 and J usage is TRBJ2-3; D call uncertain. CDR1 and CDR2 from the germline V gene are ENHRY and SYGVKD. The CDR3 sequence is 15 residues long. Between the trimmed V and J ends, which lost 2 bases and 1 base, there was a span of 10 bases. CDR3 coding DNA: TGTGCCATCAGTGAGGGGGATGCAGGCACAGATACGCAGTATTTT. It specifies CAISEGDAGTDTQYF.

A few counts support this clonotype. The chain joins TRBV20-1 to TRBJ1-6; 11 bases agree with TRBD1. From germline, CDR1 is DFQATT and CDR2 SNEGSKA (reference sequence). The CDR3 runs to 15 residues. With 4 bases clipped from V and 10 bases from J, the junction kept 9 bases outside the gene matches. This CDR3 is CSAIRTGGRDSPLHF. For the CDR3, the DNA is TGCAGTGCTATTCGGACAGGGGGCAGGGACTCACCCCTCCACTTT.

The chain carries TRBV5-1 and TRBJ2-5, with D possibly matching TRBD2 (6 bases). V lost 4 bases and J lost 3, with 13 bases in between. The CDR3 loop spans 14 amino acids. CDR1 and CDR2 (germline): SGHRS, YFSETQ. CDR3 coding DNA: TGCGCCAGCAGCCCGGGTGGAGGGAAAGAGACCCAGTACTTC. Translated: CASSPGGGKETQYF.

This clonotype was seen a few times. This chain uses TRBV5-6 with TRBJ2-6, with D perhaps TRBD1 (5 bases). V was pared by 0 bases and J by 9 bases, with 19 bases between. There are 17 residues in the CDR3. Looked up from germline, CDR1 is SGHDT and CDR2 is YYEEEE. CDR3 DNA sequence: TGTGCCAGCAGCTTGGCCAGGGTAGGGGTCTGGGTCAACGTCCTGACTTTC. Residues: CASSLARVGVWVNVLTF.

This clonotype showed up just once. This chain links TRBV18 with TRBJ2-6; 9 positions agree with TRBD1. Germline loops: CDR1 KGHSH, CDR2 LQKENI. Trimming cost V 4 bases and J 0 bases; bases outside gene matches: 4. The CDR3 is 17 amino acids. The CDR3 spells CASSRGQGNSGANVLTF. CDR3 sequence (DNA): TGTGCCAGCTCACGAGGACAGGGGAACTCTGGGGCCAACGTCCTGACTTTC. The complete variable domain, with remaining parts taken from reference TRBV18 and TRBJ2-6, reads NAGVMQNPRHLVRRRGQEARLRCSPMKGHSHVYWYRQLPEEGLKFMVYLQKENIIDESGMPKERFSAEFPKEGPSILRIQQVVRGDSAAYFCASSRGQGNSGANVLTFGAGSRLTVL.

This clonotype was seen more than once but under ten times. The chain recombines TRBV28 with TRBJ2-5, with D unresolved. The V and J ends lost 4 bases and 5 bases respectively, with 17 bases between them. The CDR3 has 15 residues. Germline V gene sequence: CDR1 MDHEN, CDR2 SYDVKM. CDR3 nucleotide sequence: TGTGCCAGCAGTTCCCGGACCGCCCCGCTTGAGACCCAGTACTTC. Translation gives CASSSRTAPLETQYF. Complete variable domain (other parts from reference TRBV28 and TRBJ2-5): DVKVTQSSRYLVKRTGEKVFLECVQDMDHENMFWYRQDPGLGLRLIYFSYDVKMKEKGDIPEGYSVSREKKERFSLILESASTNQTSMYLCASSSRTAPLETQYFGPGTRLLVL.

This clonotype was detected a few times. The J gene is TRBJ2-1, the V gene TRBV12-3 or TRBV12-4; D is ambiguous. The CDR3 consists of 14 residues. With 5 bases removed from V and 5 bases from J, the gap between germline ends came to 13 bases. CDR3 sequence: CASSPSVGHNEQFF. CDR3 bases: TGTGCCAGCAGTCCTTCGGTGGGTCACAATGAGCAGTTCTTC.

There are a few counts of this clonotype. The rearrangement joins TRBV6-1 to TRBJ2-7; D assignment may be TRBD1 or TRBD2 (5 bases each). V lost 7 bases and J 2 bases, leaving 21 bases between the germline ends. This CDR3 spans 16 amino acids. Germline CDR1 and CDR2: MNHNS and SASEGT. This chain's CDR3 is CASTRDPAAGAYEQYF. The CDR3 DNA reads TGTGCCAGCACACGGGACCCCGCGGCGGGCGCCTACGAGCAGTACTTC.

This clonotype has just a few counts. This chain joins TRBV5-5 and TRBJ1-4, with unresolved D. CDR1 SGHKS and CDR2 YYEKEE come from the germline V gene (reference sequence). The CDR3 loop spans 14 amino acids. Trimming removed 4 bases from V and 4 bases from J, with 11 bases in between. CDR3 region: CASSQESYNEKLFF. As DNA, the CDR3 is TGTGCCAGCAGCCAAGAAAGCTATAATGAAAAACTGTTTTTT. The whole variable domain, filled in from reference TRBV5-5 and TRBJ1-4, reads DAGVTQSPTHLIKTRGQQVTLRCSPISGHKSVSWYQQVLGQGPQFIFQYYEKEERGRGNFPDRFSARQFPNYSSELNVNALLLGDSALYLCASSQESYNEKLFFGSGTQLSVL.

This clonotype was seen once. This chain connects TRBV5-4 to TRBJ1-2, with a weak D call TRBD1 (6 bases). CDR1 and CDR2 from the germline V gene are SGHNT and YYREEE (reference sequence). This CDR3 comprises 15 residues. Trimming removed 1 base from V and 7 bases from J, with 17 bases in between. The CDR3 loop reads CASSLKTQGSAGYTF. The CDR3 coding sequence is TGTGCCAGCAGCTTGAAGACACAGGGATCGGCTGGCTACACCTTC.

In its sample, this clonotype was seen a few times. The chain links TRBV5-1 to TRBJ2-2; TRBD1 aligns across 8 bases. This CDR3 is 16 amino acids long. Per germline, CDR1 SGHRS and CDR2 YFSETQ. V gave up 1 base and J gave up 5 bases; unmatched junction bases: 7. DNA for the CDR3: TGCGCCAGCAGCTTGCCCGGGACAGGAGGGACCGGGGAGCTGTTTTTT. Its protein is CASSLPGTGGTGELFF.

In this sample, this clonotype turned up many times. The chain links TRBV20-1 to TRBJ2-1, with TRBD1 as a possible D gene (6 bases). Trimming shortened V by 6 bases and J by 8 bases, and 26 bases separated the two germline ends. Germline assignment: CDR1 DFQATT and CDR2 SNEGSKA (reference sequence). The CDR3 length is 16 residues. CDR3 loop: CSATRRTEGYRDEQFF. The DNA of the CDR3 is TGCAGTGCGACACGACGGACAGAGGGATACAGGGATGAGCAGTTCTTC.

This clonotype was observed a handful of times. The chain recombines TRBV20-1 with TRBJ2-4; D remains unclear. CDR1 is DFQATT, CDR2 SNEGSKA, per germline (reference sequence). V was trimmed by 6 bases and J by 2 bases, leaving 14 bases between them. CDR3 length equals 14 residues. The CDR3 nucleotides are TGCAGTGCCCTCCCTGAAGGCCCCAAAAACATTCAGTACTTC. Its translation is CSALPEGPKNIQYF.

The rearrangement links TRBV5-1 to TRBJ2-5; weak D call: TRBD1 (7 bases). Germline assignment: CDR1 SGHRS and CDR2 YFSETQ. Trimming removed 4 bases from V and 4 bases from J, with 14 bases in between. The length of the CDR3 is 14 residues. CDR3 nucleotides: TGCGCCAGCAGCCAACAGGGGCGGGGAGAGACCCAGTACTTC. This translates into CASSQQGRGETQYF.

The rearrangement uses TRBV7-9 and TRBJ1-3; TRBD1 matches 7 bases. The CDR3 contains 16 residues. The V gene's germline CDR1 is SEHNR and CDR2 FQNEAQ (reference sequence). V trimming: 5 bases; J trimming: 1 base; junction bases outside the gene matches: 8. The CDR3 DNA reads as TGTGCCAGCAGCACCAAGACAGGGCGGTCTGGAAACACCATATATTTT. This codes for CASSTKTGRSGNTIYF.

The table lists this clonotype with many counts. This chain links TRBV10-3 with TRBJ2-7; a possible D gene is TRBD2 (5 bases). Per the germline V gene, CDR1 is ENHRY and CDR2 is SYGVKD. V lost 3 bases to trimming and J lost 1 base, with 10 bases between them. This CDR3 has 14 amino acids. CDR3 loop: CAISDGIGSYEQYF. The CDR3 bases are TGTGCCATCAGTGACGGGATAGGGTCCTACGAGCAGTACTTC.

This clonotype has more than one count but fewer than ten. The V and J genes are TRBV20-1 and TRBJ1-5; D gene unclear. V lost 0 bases, J lost 4 bases, and 16 bases lay in between. The CDR3 length is 16 residues. CDR1 DFQATT and CDR2 SNEGSKA come from the germline V gene (reference sequence). CDR3 in amino acids: CSARDKSELYNQPQHF. CDR3 DNA: TGCAGTGCTAGAGATAAGTCAGAGCTCTATAATCAGCCCCAGCATTTT.

This clonotype was seen a few times. V and J are TRBV21-1 and TRBJ2-5; TRBD1 was called by the table and not checked on the DNA. TRBV21-1 is a pseudogene segment. The CDR3 totals 16 residues. The chain's CDR3 is CASSHRSPLTQETQYF. The CDR3 coding sequence is TGTGCCAGCAGCCACAGGTCTCCTTTAACCCAAGAGACCCAGTACTTC.

The sample holds a few counts of this clonotype. This sequence joins TRBV10-3 and TRBJ2-5; D gene ambiguous. The CDR3 totals 13 residues. Trimming took off 2 bases at V and 1 base at J, with 5 bases between the two ends. Germline V gene data show CDR1 as ENHRY and CDR2 as SYGVKD. The DNA for the CDR3 is TGTGCCATCAGTGAGAACAGCCAAGAGACCCAGTACTTC. It specifies CAISENSQETQYF.